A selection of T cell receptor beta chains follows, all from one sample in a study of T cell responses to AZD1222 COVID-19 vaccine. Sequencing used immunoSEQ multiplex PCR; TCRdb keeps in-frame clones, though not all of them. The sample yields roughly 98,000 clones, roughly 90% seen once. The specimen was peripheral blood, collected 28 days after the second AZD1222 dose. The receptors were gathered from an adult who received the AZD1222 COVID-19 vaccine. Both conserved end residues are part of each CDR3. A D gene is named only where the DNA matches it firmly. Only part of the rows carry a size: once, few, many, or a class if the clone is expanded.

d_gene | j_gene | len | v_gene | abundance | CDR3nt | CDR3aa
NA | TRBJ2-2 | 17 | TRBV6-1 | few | TGTGCCAGCAGTGAGTGGGACGGACTCGCGAACACCGGGGAGCTGTTTTTT | CASSEWDGLANTGELFF
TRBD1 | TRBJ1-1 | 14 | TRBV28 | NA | TGTGCCAGCAGTTTAGGCGAACCGACAGGGAAAGCTTTCTTT | CASSLGEPTGKAFF
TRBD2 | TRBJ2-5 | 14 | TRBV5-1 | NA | TGCGCCAGCAGCTCGGGACTAGCCCAAGAGACCCAGTACTTC | CASSSGLAQETQYF
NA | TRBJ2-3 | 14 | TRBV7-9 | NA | TGTGCCAGCAGCTTTAGTACGGGTCTAGGTACGCAGTATTTT | CASSFSTGLGTQYF
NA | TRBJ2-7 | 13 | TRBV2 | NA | TGTGCCAGCACCTTGGGGGCGCAGGGCGAGCAGTACTTC | CASTLGAQGEQYF
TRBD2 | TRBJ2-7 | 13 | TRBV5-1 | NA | TGCGCCAGCCAATTGGGGGGGACCTACGAGCAGTACTTC | CASQLGGTYEQYF
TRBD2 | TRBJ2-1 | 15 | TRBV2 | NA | TGTGCCAGCAGTGAAGGCCCTAGCGGGCAAGGGAAGCAGTTCTTC | CASSEGPSGQGKQFF
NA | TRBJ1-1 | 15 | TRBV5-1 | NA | TGCGCCAGCAGCTTGACGACAGGCAAGAACACTGAAGCTTTCTTT | CASSLTTGKNTEAFF
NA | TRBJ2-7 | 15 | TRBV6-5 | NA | TGTGCCAGCAGTTACGGGGGGTCCGGATTCTACGAGCAGTACTTC | CASSYGGSGFYEQYF
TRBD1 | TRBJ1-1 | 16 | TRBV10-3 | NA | TGTGCCATCAGTCTTTCGGCAGGGGGGATGAACACTGAAGCTTTCTTT | CAISLSAGGMNTEAFF
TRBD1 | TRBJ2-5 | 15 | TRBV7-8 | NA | TGTGCCAGCAGCACACCGGGACAGGGGGCGGAGACCCAGTACTTC | CASSTPGQGAETQYF
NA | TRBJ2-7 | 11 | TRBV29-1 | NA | TGCAGCGTTGTAGTCACTTCGTGGCAGTACTTC | CSVVVTSWQYF
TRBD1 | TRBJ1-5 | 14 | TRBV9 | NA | TGTGCCAGCAGCGCGGACAGGGGACATCAGCCCCAGCATTTT | CASSADRGHQPQHF
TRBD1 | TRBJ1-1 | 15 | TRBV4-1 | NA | TGCGCCAGCAGCCACGGACAGGGAAACATCGGTGAAGCTTTCTTT | CASSHGQGNIGEAFF
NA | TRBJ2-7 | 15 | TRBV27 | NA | TGTGCCAGCACCCCCGTTGGGGGGAGATACTACGAGCAGTACTTC | CASTPVGGRYYEQYF
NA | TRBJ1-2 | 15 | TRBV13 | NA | TGTGCCAGCAGCTTAGGTACCAGGGGCGATTATGGCTACACCTTC | CASSLGTRGDYGYTF
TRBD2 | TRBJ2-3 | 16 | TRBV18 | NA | TGTGCCAGCTCGCAGACTAGCGGGACGTTTTCCGATACGCAGTATTTT | CASSQTSGTFSDTQYF
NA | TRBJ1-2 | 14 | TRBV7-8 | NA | TGTGCCAGCAGCCTACAGGAGACTAACTATGGCTACACCTTC | CASSLQETNYGYTF
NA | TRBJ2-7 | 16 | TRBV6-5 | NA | TGTGCCAGCAGTTACTCCGGTCCCGGGAGAGGAGTAGAGCAGTACTTC | CASSYSGPGRGVEQYF
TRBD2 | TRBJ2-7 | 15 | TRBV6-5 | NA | TGTGCCAGCAGAGCCGGGACTAGAGCCTCCTACGAGCAGTACTTC | CASRAGTRASYEQYF
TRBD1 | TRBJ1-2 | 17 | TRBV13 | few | TGTGCCAGCACTTTAAATCGCCAGGGACAGATTAACTATGGCTACACCTTC | CASTLNRQGQINYGYTF
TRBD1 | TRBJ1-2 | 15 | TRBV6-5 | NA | TGTGCCAGCAGTTACTACAGGGGAGCTAACTATGGCTACACCTTC | CASSYYRGANYGYTF
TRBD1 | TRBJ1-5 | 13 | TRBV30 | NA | TGTGCCTGGAGTGGGGACAGGGCGCGGCCCCAGCATTTT | CAWSGDRARPQHF
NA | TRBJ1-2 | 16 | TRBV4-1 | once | TGCGCCAGCAGCCAACGCGCAACCGCTATTAACTATGGCTACACCTTC | CASSQRATAINYGYTF
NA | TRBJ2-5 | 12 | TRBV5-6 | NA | TGTGCCAGCAGCTTGGCCAGAGAGACCCAGTACTTC | CASSLARETQYF
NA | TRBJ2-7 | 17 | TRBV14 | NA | TGTGCCAGCAGCCAAAGTCGGTTTGGAGTTTGGTCCTACGAGCAGTACTTC | CASSQSRFGVWSYEQYF
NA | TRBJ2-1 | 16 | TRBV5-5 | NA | TGTGCCAGCAGCTTGGAGACAGTCGTCACCTACAATGAGCAGTTCTTC | CASSLETVVTYNEQFF
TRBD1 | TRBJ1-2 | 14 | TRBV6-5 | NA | TGTGCCAGCAGGCTGACAGGGGAGGGTTATGGCTACACCTTC | CASRLTGEGYGYTF
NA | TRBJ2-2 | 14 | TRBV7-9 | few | TGTGCCAGCAGCTTAGTGGTGAACACCGGGGAGCTGTTTTTT | CASSLVVNTGELFF
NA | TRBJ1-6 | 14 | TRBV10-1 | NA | TGCGCCAGCAGGCAAGGGGTCAATAATTCACCCCTCCACTTT | CASRQGVNNSPLHF
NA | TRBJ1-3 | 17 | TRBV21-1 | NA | TGTGCCAGCAGCGCTGGACAAGAGACCTTCTCTGGAAACACCATATATTTT | CASSAGQETFSGNTIYF
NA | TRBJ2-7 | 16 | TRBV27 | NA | TGTGCCAGCAGCCCGGGCGGGAAGGCATCACCTCTAGGGCAGTACTTC | CASSPGGKASPLGQYF
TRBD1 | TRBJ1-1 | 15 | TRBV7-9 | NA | TGTGCCAGCAGCCCCTGGACAGGGATGAACACTGAAGCTTTCTTT | CASSPWTGMNTEAFF
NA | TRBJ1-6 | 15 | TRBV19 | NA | TGTGCCAGTAGTATAGATGAGGGGACTGGCTCACCCCTCCACTTT | CASSIDEGTGSPLHF
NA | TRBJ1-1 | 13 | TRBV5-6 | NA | TGTGCCAGCAGCCCCGGGCTAAACACTGAAGCTTTCTTT | CASSPGLNTEAFF
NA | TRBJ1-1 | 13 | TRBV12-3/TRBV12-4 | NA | TGTGCCAGCAGTTTAACCGTTAAGACTGAAGCTTTCTTT | CASSLTVKTEAFF